Listed below are T cell receptor beta chains from one sample, sequenced in a study of T cells in Graves' hyperthyroidism and ophthalmopathy. TCRdb reprocessed the multiplex PCR reads via MiXCR and lists one record per CDR3 protein. The profile shows around 520,000 distinct CDR3 sequences, 14% of them singletons. Material for sequencing was blood. The receptors were sampled from a woman in her thirties or forties with Graves' hyperthyroidism. Each CDR3 is given without its conserved first and last residue.

v_call cdr3_aa
TRBV7-8 ASRRDSNEQF
TRBV30 AWSDMGASEAF
TRBV7-2 ASSLEFSGNYNEQF
TRBV28 ASKGQGASYEQY
TRBV5-1 ASSIGTAEETQY
TRBV6-1 ASSWGQGVGAF
TRBV19 ASSWTSGRRSGELF
TRBV12-3/TRBV12-4 ASSFRQGADEKLF
TRBV2 ASSEWQDNQPQH
TRBV27 ASKGQTLSYNEQF
TRBV29-1 SVVGDRYTGELF
TRBV7-2 ASSFELADTQY
TRBV6-1 ASMVRRQGFYSNQPQH
TRBV18 ASSPSLFSTDTQY
TRBV2 ASITGTSWAQY
TRBV27 ASRREGAYNEQF
TRBV6-1 ASIHEGFNTDTQY
TRBV2 ASSDRSMNTEAF
TRBV20-1 SARLATSAKNIQY
TRBV7-3 ASSSGLAGHNTGELF
TRBV6-2/TRBV6-3 ASRGTPLAGGVAKNIQY
TRBV20-1 SATRNQPQH
TRBV2 AIRRPYGEF